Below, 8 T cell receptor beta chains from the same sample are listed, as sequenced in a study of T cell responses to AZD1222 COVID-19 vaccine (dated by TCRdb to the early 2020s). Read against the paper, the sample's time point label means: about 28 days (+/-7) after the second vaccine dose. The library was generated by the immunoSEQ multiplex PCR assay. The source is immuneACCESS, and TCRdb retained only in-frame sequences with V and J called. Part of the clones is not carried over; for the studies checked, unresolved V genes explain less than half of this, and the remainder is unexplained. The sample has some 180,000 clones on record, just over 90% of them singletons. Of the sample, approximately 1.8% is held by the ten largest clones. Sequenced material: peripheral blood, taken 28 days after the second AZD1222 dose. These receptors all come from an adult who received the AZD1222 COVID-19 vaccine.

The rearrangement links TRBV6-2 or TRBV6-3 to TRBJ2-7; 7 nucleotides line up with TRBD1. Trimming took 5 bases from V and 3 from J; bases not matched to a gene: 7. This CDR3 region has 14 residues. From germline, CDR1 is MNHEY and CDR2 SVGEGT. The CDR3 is CASSGLRTGYEQYF. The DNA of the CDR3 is TGTGCCAGCAGTGGTTTGAGGACAGGCTACGAGCAGTACTTC.

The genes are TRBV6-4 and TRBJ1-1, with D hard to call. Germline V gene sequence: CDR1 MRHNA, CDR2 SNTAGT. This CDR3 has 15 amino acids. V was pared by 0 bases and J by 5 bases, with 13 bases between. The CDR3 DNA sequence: TGTGCCAGCAGTGACTCGAGTGGAGGGCGTACTGAAGCTTTCTTT. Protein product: CASSDSSGGRTEAFF.

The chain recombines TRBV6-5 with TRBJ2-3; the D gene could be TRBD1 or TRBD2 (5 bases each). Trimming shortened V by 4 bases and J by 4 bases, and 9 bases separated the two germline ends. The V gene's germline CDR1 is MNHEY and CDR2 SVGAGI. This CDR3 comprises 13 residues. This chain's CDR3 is CASSFQGADTQYF. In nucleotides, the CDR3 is TGTGCCAGCAGTTTCCAGGGAGCAGATACGCAGTATTTT.

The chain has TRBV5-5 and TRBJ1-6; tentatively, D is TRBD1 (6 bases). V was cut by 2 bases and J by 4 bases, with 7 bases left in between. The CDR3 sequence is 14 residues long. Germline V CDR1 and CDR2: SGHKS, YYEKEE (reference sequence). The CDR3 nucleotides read TGTGCCAGCAGCTTCGGACAGTATAATTCACCCCTCCACTTT. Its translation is CASSFGQYNSPLHF.

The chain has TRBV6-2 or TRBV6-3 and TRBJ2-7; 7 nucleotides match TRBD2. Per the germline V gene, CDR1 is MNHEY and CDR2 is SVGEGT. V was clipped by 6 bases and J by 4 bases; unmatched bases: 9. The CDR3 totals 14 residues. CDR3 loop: CASSRTSGAYEQYF. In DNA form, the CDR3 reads TGTGCCAGCAGCCGGACTAGTGGGGCGTACGAGCAGTACTTC.

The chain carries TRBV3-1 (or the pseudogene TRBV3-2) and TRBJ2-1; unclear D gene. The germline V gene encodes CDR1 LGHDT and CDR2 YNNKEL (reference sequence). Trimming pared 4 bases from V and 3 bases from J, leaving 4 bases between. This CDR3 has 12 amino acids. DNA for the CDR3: TGTGCCAGCAGCCGCTTCTACAATGAGCAGTTCTTC. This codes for CASSRFYNEQFF.

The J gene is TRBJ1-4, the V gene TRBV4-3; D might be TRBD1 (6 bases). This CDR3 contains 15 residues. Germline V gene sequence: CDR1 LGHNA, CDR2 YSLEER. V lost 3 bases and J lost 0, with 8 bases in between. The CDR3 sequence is CASSHGTPTNEKLFF. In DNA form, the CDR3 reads TGCGCCAGCAGCCACGGGACACCAACTAATGAAAAACTGTTTTTT.

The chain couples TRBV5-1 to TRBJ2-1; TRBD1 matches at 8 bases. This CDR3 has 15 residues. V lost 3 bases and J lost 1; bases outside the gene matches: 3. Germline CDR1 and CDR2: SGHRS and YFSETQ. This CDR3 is CASSSTGGSYNEQFF. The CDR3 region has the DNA TGCGCCAGCAGCTCCACAGGGGGGTCCTACAATGAGCAGTTCTTC.